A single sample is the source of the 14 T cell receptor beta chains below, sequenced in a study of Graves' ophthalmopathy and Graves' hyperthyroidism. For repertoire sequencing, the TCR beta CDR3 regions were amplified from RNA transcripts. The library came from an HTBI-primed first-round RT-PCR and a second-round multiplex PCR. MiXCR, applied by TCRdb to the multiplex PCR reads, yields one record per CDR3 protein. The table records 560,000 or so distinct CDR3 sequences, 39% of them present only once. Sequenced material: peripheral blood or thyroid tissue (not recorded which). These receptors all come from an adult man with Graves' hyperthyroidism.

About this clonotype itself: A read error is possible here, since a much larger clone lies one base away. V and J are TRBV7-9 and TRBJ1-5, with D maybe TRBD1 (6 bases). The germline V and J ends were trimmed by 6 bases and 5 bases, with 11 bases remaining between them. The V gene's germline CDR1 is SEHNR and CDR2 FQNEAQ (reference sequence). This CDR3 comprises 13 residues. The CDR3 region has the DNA TGTGCCAGCAGTCGGACAGACGATCAGCCCCAGCATTTT. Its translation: CASSRTDDQPQHF.

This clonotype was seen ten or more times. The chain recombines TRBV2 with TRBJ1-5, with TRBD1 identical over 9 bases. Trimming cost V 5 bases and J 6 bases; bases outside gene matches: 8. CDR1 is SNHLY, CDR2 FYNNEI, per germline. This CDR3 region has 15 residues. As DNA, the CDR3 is TGTGCCAGCAGTAAAGACAGGGGGTACGGTCAGCCCCAGCATTTT. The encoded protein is CASSKDRGYGQPQHF.

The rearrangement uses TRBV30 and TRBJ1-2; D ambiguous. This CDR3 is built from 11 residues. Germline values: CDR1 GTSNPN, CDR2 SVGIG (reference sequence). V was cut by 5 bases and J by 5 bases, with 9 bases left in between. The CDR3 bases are TGTGCCTGGGGGAGTTTTTATGGCTACACCTTC. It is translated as CAWGSFYGYTF.

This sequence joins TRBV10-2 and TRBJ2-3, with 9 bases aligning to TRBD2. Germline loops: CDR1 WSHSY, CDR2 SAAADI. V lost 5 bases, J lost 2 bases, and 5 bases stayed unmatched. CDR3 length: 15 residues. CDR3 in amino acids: CASSLTSGITDTQYF. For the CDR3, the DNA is TGCGCCAGCAGTTTGACTAGCGGAATCACAGATACGCAGTATTTT.

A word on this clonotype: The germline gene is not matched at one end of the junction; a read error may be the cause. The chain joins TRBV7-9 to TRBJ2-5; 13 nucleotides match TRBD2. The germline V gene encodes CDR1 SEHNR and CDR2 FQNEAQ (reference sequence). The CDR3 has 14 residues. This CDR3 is CASSFGLAGEAQYF. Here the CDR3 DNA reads TGTGCCAGCAGCTTTGGACTAGCGGGAGAGGCCCAGTACTTC.

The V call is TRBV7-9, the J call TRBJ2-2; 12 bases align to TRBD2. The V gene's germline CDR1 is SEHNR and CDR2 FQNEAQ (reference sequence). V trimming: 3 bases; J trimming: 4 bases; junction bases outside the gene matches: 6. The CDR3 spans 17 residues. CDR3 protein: CASSLRKLAGGTGELFF. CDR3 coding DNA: TGTGCCAGCAGCTTGAGGAAACTAGCGGGGGGCACCGGGGAGCTGTTTTTT.

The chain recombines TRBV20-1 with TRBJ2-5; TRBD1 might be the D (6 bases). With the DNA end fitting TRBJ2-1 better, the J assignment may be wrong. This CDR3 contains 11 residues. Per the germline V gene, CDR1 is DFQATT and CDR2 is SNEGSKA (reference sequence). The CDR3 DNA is TGCAGTGCTGCGACCGGGACAGAGCAGTTCTTC. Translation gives CSAATGTEQFF.

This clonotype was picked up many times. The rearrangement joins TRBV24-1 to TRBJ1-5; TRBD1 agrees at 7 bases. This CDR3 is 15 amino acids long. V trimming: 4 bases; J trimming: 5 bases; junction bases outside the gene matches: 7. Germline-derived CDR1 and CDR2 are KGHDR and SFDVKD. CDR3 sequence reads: CATSDATGLDQPQHF. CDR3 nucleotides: TGTGCCACCAGTGACGCGACAGGGTTAGATCAGCCCCAGCATTTT.

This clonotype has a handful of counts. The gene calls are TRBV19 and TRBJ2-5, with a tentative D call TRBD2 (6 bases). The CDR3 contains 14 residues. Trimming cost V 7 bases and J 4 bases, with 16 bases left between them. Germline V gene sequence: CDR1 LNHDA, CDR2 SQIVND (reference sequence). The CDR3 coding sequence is TGTGCCAGTACCCCCGGGACTTTTCGAGAGACCCAGTACTTC. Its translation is CASTPGTFRETQYF.

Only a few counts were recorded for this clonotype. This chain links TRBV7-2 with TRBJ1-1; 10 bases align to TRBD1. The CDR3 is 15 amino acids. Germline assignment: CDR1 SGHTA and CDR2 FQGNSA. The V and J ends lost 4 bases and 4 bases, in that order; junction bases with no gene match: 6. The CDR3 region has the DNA TGTGCCAGCAGCTATACGGACAGGGGGTTCACTGAAGCTTTCTTT. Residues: CASSYTDRGFTEAFF.

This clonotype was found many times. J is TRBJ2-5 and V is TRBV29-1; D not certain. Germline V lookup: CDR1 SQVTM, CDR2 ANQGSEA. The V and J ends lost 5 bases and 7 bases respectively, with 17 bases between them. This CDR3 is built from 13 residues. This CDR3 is CSVPNGPSGTQYF. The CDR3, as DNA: TGCAGCGTTCCAAATGGTCCCTCGGGGACCCAGTACTTC.

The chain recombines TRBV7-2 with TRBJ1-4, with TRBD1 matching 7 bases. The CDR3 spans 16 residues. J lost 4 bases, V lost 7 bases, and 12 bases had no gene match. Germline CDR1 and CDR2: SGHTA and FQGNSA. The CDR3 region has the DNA TGTGCCAGCAACCAGGGGGTAGAGCAGGGTAATGAAAAACTGTTTTTT. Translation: CASNQGVEQGNEKLFF. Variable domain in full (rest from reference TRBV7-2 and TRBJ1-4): GAGVSQSPSNKVTEKGKDVELRCDPISGHTALYWYRQSLGQGLEFLIYFQGNSAPDKSGLPSDRFSAERTGGSVSTLTIQRTQQEDSAVYLCASNQGVEQGNEKLFFGSGTQLSVL.

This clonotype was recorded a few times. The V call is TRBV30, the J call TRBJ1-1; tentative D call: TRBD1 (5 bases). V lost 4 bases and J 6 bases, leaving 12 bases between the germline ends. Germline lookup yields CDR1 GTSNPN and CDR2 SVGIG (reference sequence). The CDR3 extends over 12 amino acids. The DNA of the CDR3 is TGTGCCTGGATAAAAGGGGAAGCTGAAGCTTTCTTT. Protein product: CAWIKGEAEAFF.

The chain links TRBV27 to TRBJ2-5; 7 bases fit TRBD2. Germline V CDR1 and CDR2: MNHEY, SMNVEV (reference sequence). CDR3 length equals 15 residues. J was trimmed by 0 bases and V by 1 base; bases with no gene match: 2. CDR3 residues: CASSLWGGYQETQYF. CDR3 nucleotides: TGTGCCAGCAGTTTATGGGGGGGGTACCAAGAGACCCAGTACTTC.